The 12 T cell receptor beta chains below were found in one sample sequenced in a study of blood T cell repertoires in COVID-19. Using immunoSEQ multiplex PCR, the repertoire was profiled, and TCRdb retains in-frame clones only, with some absent. The table lists roughly 43,000 clones, about nine tenths of them singletons. Sequenced sample: peripheral blood. These receptors were collected from a man between 60 and 75 years old with active COVID-19.

This chain uses TRBV28 with TRBJ1-4; perhaps TRBD1 as D (6 bases). The CDR3 runs 16 residues. V shed 3 bases and J shed 9 bases, with 20 bases lying between them. CDR1 and CDR2 (germline): MDHEN, SYDVKM. This chain's CDR3 is CASSFAGVGTPKKLFF. CDR3 bases: TGTGCCAGCAGTTTTGCGGGGGTGGGGACACCGAAAAAACTGTTTTTT.

The chain joins TRBV4-1 to TRBJ2-2; 9 bases agree with TRBD1. CDR1 is MGHRA, CDR2 YSYEKL, per germline. This CDR3 is 15 amino acids long. V was pared by 4 bases and J by 7 bases, with 7 bases of the junction left unmatched. CDR3 nucleotides: TGCGCCAGCAGCCGCGGGGGACAGGGCATCGGGGAGCTGTTTTTT. Protein: CASSRGGQGIGELFF.

The V gene is TRBV28, the J gene TRBJ1-3, with TRBD1 identical over 10 bases. The germline gives CDR1 MDHEN, CDR2 SYDVKM. J gave up 1 base and V 8 bases, and 2 bases lay outside the gene matches. This CDR3 is built from 14 residues. CDR3 residues: CASRTGGSGNTIYF. The DNA for the CDR3 is TGTGCCAGCCGGACAGGGGGATCTGGAAACACCATATATTTT.

The CDR3 DNA follows: TGCGCCAGCAGCCAAGAAGCAGGCCCCTATGGCTACACCTTC. Its translation is CASSQEAGPYGYTF. The J gene is TRBJ1-2, the V gene TRBV4-3, with D uncertain. The CDR3 totals 14 residues. With 0 bases removed from V and 4 bases from J, the gap between germline ends came to 9 bases. CDR1 LGHNA and CDR2 YSLEER come from the germline V gene.

The chain has TRBV5-6 and TRBJ2-5; 7 bases align to TRBD2. J gave up 4 bases and V 0 bases, and 6 bases lay outside the gene matches. The CDR3 runs to 15 residues. Germline-derived CDR1 and CDR2 are SGHDT and YYEEEE. CDR3 amino acids: CASSLGVWGGETQYF. The CDR3 DNA sequence: TGTGCCAGCAGCTTGGGCGTCTGGGGGGGAGAGACCCAGTACTTC.

The chain couples TRBV28 to TRBJ1-4; 11 nucleotides match TRBD1. The CDR3 extends over 15 amino acids. The germline CDR1 and CDR2 sequences are MDHEN and SYDVKM. V lost 6 bases, J lost 6 bases, and 6 bases stayed unmatched. CDR3 sequence reads: CASSPPGQGDEKLFF. CDR3 DNA sequence: TGTGCCAGCAGCCCACCGGGACAGGGGGATGAAAAACTGTTTTTT.

A note on this clone: Other DNA sequences from this sample encode an identical CDR3 as well. The V gene is TRBV6-5, the J gene TRBJ2-5; 7 nucleotides match TRBD1. CDR3 length: 13 amino acids. Per the germline V gene, CDR1 is MNHEY and CDR2 is SVGAGI. The V gene end was trimmed by 5 bases and the J gene end by 8 bases; junction bases not matched to a gene: 8. CDR3 sequence (DNA): TGTGCCAGCAGTAAGACAGGGAGAGAAACCCAGTACTTC. This codes for CASSKTGRETQYF.

The chain recombines TRBV9 with TRBJ1-1; a possible D gene is TRBD1 (6 bases). Germline values: CDR1 SGDLS, CDR2 YYNGEE. Trimming stripped 0 bases from V and 1 base from J, with 10 bases between. This CDR3 has 15 residues. The CDR3 DNA is TGTGCCAGCAGCGTAGGTGGGGGCTCGAACACTGAAGCTTTCTTT. This codes for CASSVGGGSNTEAFF.

V usage is TRBV5-1 and J usage is TRBJ2-1; the match to TRBD2 covers 7 bases. Per germline, CDR1 SGHRS and CDR2 YFSETQ. This CDR3 is 16 amino acids long. V lost 4 bases and J lost 0; bases outside the gene matches: 7. Here the CDR3 reads CASSLVGGSSYNEQFF. CDR3 coding DNA: TGCGCCAGCAGCCTGGTGGGGGGGAGCTCCTACAATGAGCAGTTCTTC.

V gene TRBV6-6 combines with J gene TRBJ1-5; D ambiguous. V lost 0 bases, J lost 11 bases, and 20 bases lay in between. This CDR3 has 16 residues. Germline V gives CDR1 MNHNY, CDR2 SVGAGI (reference sequence). In DNA form, the CDR3 reads TGTGCCAGCAGTTACTCCCCGGGGTATGGTTCGACGGCCCAGCATTTT. This translates into CASSYSPGYGSTAQHF.

J is TRBJ2-5 and V is TRBV19, with 7 bases matching TRBD1. Per the germline V gene, CDR1 is LNHDA and CDR2 is SQIVND (reference sequence). The CDR3 spans 15 residues. The trim removed 5 bases at V and 4 bases at J, leaving 10 bases unmatched. CDR3 bases: TGTGCCAGTAGTCCCGACAGGGTCGGAGGAGAGACCCAGTACTTC. The encoded protein is CASSPDRVGGETQYF.

This rearrangement joins TRBV7-2 to TRBJ1-2; D remains unclear. The V gene lost 4 bases and the J gene lost 2 bases, with 8 bases spanning the gap. Germline CDR1 SGHTA, CDR2 FQGNSA. This CDR3 spans 13 amino acids. The CDR3 bases are TGTGCCAGCAGCTCCGGTAGAAACTATGGCTACACCTTC. Translated: CASSSGRNYGYTF.